The clone carrying this T cell receptor (beta chain) rates as medium-sized. Its antigen is not identified. The PCR was carried out with 60 Vbeta primers and 13 Jbeta primers. The table came from immunoSEQ multiplex PCR; TCRdb's copy has only in-frame clones and leaves some out. The profile shows some 140,000 clones, approximately 70% of them singletons. The source of the sample is a study of cytomegalovirus exposure and HLA in healthy donors. Study-wide points: Presence/absence analyses supposed approximately even sequencing depth among donors. Productive status was seen about 90% or about 30% of the time for most TCR beta V segments in an earlier analysis.

This CDR3 has 13 amino acids. Germline V gene data show CDR1 as MNHEY and CDR2 as SMNVEV (reference sequence). V dropped 5 bases and J dropped 3; count of bases not matched to a gene: 3. The sequence derives from a woman aged 35 to 49 in good health and CMV-seronegative. V and J are TRBV27 and TRBJ1-1; 7 bases agree with TRBD1. The sequenced material came from PBMCs. CDR3 amino acids: CASSRGQYTEAFF. In nucleotides, the CDR3 is TGTGCCAGCAGTCGGGGACAGTACACTGAAGCTTTCTTT.